This T cell receptor beta chain was captured by sequencing in a study of CD4 T cells in relation to SARS-CoV-2 and coronaviruses (dated by TCRdb to the early 2020s). Study-wide context: In the ViraFEST assay, PBMCs were cultured with antigen for nine to ten days, after which TCR beta CDR3s were sequenced to identify clonal expansions specific to the antigen. Across all 12 patients in the convalescent cohort, the median age was around 40 years, with a range of roughly 21 to 72 years. The roughly twelve convalescent patients included 8 males and 4 females; two subjects were Hispanic. Using patient-derived lymphoblastoid cell lines, the shared crossreactive spike epitopes were mapped to their HLA restriction. At the level of individual TCR clonotypes, the study measured memory CD4+ T cell crossreactivity between SARS-CoV-2 spike protein and common cold coronavirus spike proteins. The Adaptive Biotechnologies TCR-sequencing kit was used for samples from a few pre-COVID donors and for the naive versus memory experiments, whereas the other data were Illumina-based. A different, Illumina-based TCR-beta assay was used to sequence expansion assays from other donors in the study. What the authors observed across the whole study: No donor contributed both pre-pandemic and post-infection samples, which limited tracing the source of pre-existing responses. Sequencing naive versus memory cells indicated that the assay picks up memory recall responses, not primary responses primed during culture. Significantly weaker SARS-CoV-2-driven expansion was shown by crossreactive clones than by monoreactive clones, consistent with antigenic imprinting. Small numbers of patients and of tested TCRs were a limitation of the study. In about 60% of donors, memory CD4+ clonotypes turned up that crossrecognized SARS-CoV-2 and at least one common cold coronavirus spike. Crossreactivity analysis centred on spike protein, so crossreactivity against other viral proteins was not assessed.

DNA from CEF-cultured naive and memory CD4+ T cells underwent immunoSEQ TCR-beta sequencing at survey level. As for the authors' bioinformatics: During preprocessing, nonproductive sequences were removed, along with CDR3s that did not begin with C, did not end with F or W, or were shorter than 7 amino acids. Antigen-specific clonotypes were called with the MANAFEST web app, based on expansion relative to reference and other culture wells. A clone counted as positive if significantly expanded in 2 of 3 replicate wells versus the reference culture at FDR below 0.05. To be called positive, a clone also had to show significant expansion compared with every other tandem well and an odds ratio greater than 5. Cultured and uncultured naive and memory CD4+ repertoires were searched for previously identified spike- and CEF-reactive CDR3s. After three terminal residues were trimmed from each end, CDR3 homology was quantified as pairwise Levenshtein distance using the stringdist R package. This immuneACCESS table, as held by TCRdb, lists in-frame sequences with V and J called but not all clones. Of the missing ones, under half trace to an unresolved V gene in checked studies; the others have no known cause. V and J calls and clone size are as listed in that table; D and trimming were resolved from the DNA. The sample profile shows about 39,000 clones; about 80% of them were found once. The ten biggest clones cover approximately 7% of the sample.

To separate naive from memory CD4+ T cells, cryopreserved PBMCs first underwent CD4 enrichment and then EasySep naive CD4+ T cell enrichment. Sorted naive or memory CD4+ T cells (10^5) were cultured 1:1 with T cell-depleted PBMCs and CEF peptides for around 9 days. Triplicate replicate wells were generally used for each peptide culture condition. Ficoll-Paque PLUS gradient centrifugation was used to isolate PBMCs from either whole blood or leukapheresis product. PBMCs were either used fresh in the expansion assay or cryopreserved at -140 degrees C. The QIAamp Micro DNA Kit was used to extract genomic DNA from the CD4+ T cells. Concerning this clone: The clone's antigen remains unknown. Per-base quality was not reported, and no clone a single base away is much larger than it.

The clonotype originates from an adult with COVID-19. The sequencing sample was made of naive CD4+ T cells from PBMCs, cultured in vitro. The cell subset or site label on this specimen signifies: naive CD4+ T cells isolated by negative enrichment.

CDR3 loop: CASSKLAGGPGELFF. The sequenced DNA: TGCGCCAGCAGCAAGCTAGCGGGAGGGCCCGGGGAGCTGTTTTTT. The sequence joins TRBV5-1 to TRBJ2-2, with 12 junctional bases fitting TRBD2. The CDR3 starts with the cysteine, ends with the phenylalanine, and has 15 residues. CDR3 DNA is the only sequence kept; it has 45 bases, read in frame from the first base. CDR1 and CDR2 (SGHRS, YFSETQ) derive from the germline V gene. For this chain, trimming is 4 bases at the V end and 6 bases at the J end, and the number of junction bases without a gene match is 4.